This T cell receptor beta chain was recovered during a study of T cell responses to AZD1222 COVID-19 vaccine. This table comes from immunoSEQ multiplex PCR, and its TCRdb copy is limited to in-frame clones, with some not included. The table has 120,000 or so clones, 75% to 95% seen once. This clone showed up just once. Germline CDR1 and CDR2: LGHDT and YNNKEL (reference sequence). This CDR3 has 15 amino acids. V was shortened by 3 bases and J by 3 bases, with 12 bases between the two germline ends. The specimen was peripheral blood, collected on day 0 of AZD1222 vaccination. The chain links TRBV3-1 (or the pseudogene TRBV3-2) to TRBJ2-1; D perhaps matches TRBD2 (7 bases). The receptor was isolated from an adult in good health. The CDR3, as DNA: TGTGCCAGCAGCCACGGACTAGGGGGCTACAATGAGCAGTTCTTC. It is translated as CASSHGLGGYNEQFF.